The sequence of this T cell receptor beta chain was determined in a study of cytomegalovirus exposure and HLA in healthy donors. Use of 60 Vbeta and 13 Jbeta primers characterized the PCR. Sequenced by immunoSEQ multiplex PCR; TCRdb stores in-frame clones only, minus some. The sample lists some 200,000 clones, about 80% occurring once. The trim removed 0 bases at V and 0 bases at J, leaving 3 bases unmatched. Per germline, CDR1 SGHRS and CDR2 YFSETQ. The length of the CDR3 is 17 residues. The sequence was collected from a man aged 18 to 29 in good health and CMV-seronegative. Material: PBMCs. The chain combines TRBV5-1 with TRBJ2-6; 7 positions agree with TRBD1. The CDR3 coding sequence is TGCGCCAGCAGCTTGGATCCAGGGGGCTCTGGGGCCAACGTCCTGACTTTC. This codes for CASSLDPGGSGANVLTF.